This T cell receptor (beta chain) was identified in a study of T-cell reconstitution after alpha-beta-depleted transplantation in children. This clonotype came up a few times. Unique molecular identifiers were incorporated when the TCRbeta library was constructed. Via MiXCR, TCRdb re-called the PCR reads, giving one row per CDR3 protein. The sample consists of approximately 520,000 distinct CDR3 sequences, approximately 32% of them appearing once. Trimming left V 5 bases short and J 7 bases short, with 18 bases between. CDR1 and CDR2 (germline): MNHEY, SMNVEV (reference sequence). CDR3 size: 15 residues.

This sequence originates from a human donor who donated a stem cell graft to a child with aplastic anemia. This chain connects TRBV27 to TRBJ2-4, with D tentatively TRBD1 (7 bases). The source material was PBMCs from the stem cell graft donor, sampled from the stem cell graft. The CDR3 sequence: CASSPLGQAGNIQYF. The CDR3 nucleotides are TGTGCCAGCAGTCCACTCGGACAGGCGGGGAACATTCAGTACTTC.